The clone carrying this T cell receptor beta chain was seen only a few times. As yet, its antigen is unknown. The CDR3 has 14 amino acids. V was shortened by 3 bases and J by 5 bases, with 13 bases between the two germline ends. Germline CDR1 is SGHTA and CDR2 is FQGNSA. This specimen belongs to a study of T cells in Graves' hyperthyroidism and ophthalmopathy. Study-wide points: Also found in blood were most expanded thyroid clonotypes above 0.001.

Thyroid ultrasound and orbital computed tomography, with clinical symptoms and serum thyroxine and TRAb, informed diagnoses. Amplification of TCR beta CDR3 regions was performed using RNA transcripts as template. With the HTBI primer set, the TCR CDR3 went through a first round of RT-PCR. TCRdb ran MiXCR on the multiplex PCR reads and lists one entry per CDR3 protein. The sample yields approximately 700,000 distinct CDR3 sequences, roughly 15% seen once. Sequenced material: blood. This receptor was taken from a man between 18 and 29 years old with Graves' hyperthyroidism. The chain has TRBV7-2 and TRBJ1-1; maybe TRBD1 (5 bases). The CDR3 sequence: CASSLRARATEAFF. Written as DNA, the CDR3 is TGTGCCAGCAGCTTGAGGGCCAGGGCAACTGAAGCTTTCTTT.